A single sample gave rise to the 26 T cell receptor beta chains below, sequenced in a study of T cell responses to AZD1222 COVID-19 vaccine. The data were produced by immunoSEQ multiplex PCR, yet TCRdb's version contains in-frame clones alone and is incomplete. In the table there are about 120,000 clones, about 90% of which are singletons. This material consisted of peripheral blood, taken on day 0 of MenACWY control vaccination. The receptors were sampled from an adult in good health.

The CDR3 reads CASSEPPSSYNEQFF. CDR3 nucleotides: TGCGCCAGCAGTGAGCCGCCTAGCTCCTACAATGAGCAGTTCTTC. This rearrangement joins TRBV10-2 to TRBJ2-1, with no clear D. CDR3 size: 15 residues. Germline V CDR1 and CDR2: WSHSY, SAAADI. V lost 2 bases and J 0 bases, leaving 8 bases between the germline ends.

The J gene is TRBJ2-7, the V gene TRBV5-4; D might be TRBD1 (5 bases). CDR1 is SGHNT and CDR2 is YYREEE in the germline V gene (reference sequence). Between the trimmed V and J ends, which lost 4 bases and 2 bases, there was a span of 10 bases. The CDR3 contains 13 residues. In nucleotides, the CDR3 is TGTGCCAGCAGCGCAACAGGACCCTACGAGCAGTACTTC. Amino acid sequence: CASSATGPYEQYF.

CDR3 DNA sequence: TGTGCCAGCAGCTTAGATAACAGAGCTAACTATGGCTACACCTTC. This translates into CASSLDNRANYGYTF. V usage is TRBV13 and J usage is TRBJ1-2; D is unclear. Germline V gene sequence: CDR1 PRHDT, CDR2 FYEKMQ (reference sequence). The CDR3 extends over 15 amino acids. V was clipped by 1 base and J by 0 bases, with 9 bases between them.

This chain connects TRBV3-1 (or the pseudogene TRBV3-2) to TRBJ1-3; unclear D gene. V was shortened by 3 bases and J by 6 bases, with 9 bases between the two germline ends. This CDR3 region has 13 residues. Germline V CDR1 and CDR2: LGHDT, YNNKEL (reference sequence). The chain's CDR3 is CASSHFSLNTIYF. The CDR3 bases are TGTGCCAGCAGCCATTTTTCGTTAAACACCATATATTTT.

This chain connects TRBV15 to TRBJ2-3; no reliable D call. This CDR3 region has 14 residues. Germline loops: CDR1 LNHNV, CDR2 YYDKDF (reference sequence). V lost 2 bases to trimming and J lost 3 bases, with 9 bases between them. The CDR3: CATSRLQLTDTQYF. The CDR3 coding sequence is TGTGCCACCAGCAGACTCCAATTGACAGATACGCAGTATTTT.

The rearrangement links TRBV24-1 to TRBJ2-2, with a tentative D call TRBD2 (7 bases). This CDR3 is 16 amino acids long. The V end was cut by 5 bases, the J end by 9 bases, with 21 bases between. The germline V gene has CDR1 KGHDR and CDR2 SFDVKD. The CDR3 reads CATSAQSRGPDRELFF. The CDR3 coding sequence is TGTGCCACCAGTGCCCAGTCGCGGGGGCCCGACCGGGAGCTGTTTTTT.

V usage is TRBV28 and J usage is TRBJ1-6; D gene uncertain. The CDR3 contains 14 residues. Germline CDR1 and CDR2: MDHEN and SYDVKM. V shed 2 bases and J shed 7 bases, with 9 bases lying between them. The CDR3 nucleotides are TGTGCCAGCAGTTTACACGAAGTCAATTCACCCCTCCACTTT. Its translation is CASSLHEVNSPLHF.

CDR3 loop: CASSPRPRIGGYTF. In DNA form, the CDR3 reads TGTGCCAGCAGCCCGAGACCCCGAATCGGAGGCTACACCTTC. The chain recombines TRBV5-6 with TRBJ1-2; D call uncertain. There are 14 residues in the CDR3. The ends were cut back, 4 bases at V and 8 bases at J, with 18 bases in the middle. The germline gives CDR1 SGHDT, CDR2 YYEEEE.

The CDR3 coding sequence is TGTGCCAGCAGCTCACGCTACGAGCAGTACGTC. It translates to CASSSRYEQYV. V gene TRBV5-6 combines with J gene TRBJ2-7; D call uncertain. The germline gives CDR1 SGHDT, CDR2 YYEEEE. Between the trimmed V and J ends, which lost 3 bases and 3 bases, there was a span of 4 bases. The CDR3 is 11 residues long.

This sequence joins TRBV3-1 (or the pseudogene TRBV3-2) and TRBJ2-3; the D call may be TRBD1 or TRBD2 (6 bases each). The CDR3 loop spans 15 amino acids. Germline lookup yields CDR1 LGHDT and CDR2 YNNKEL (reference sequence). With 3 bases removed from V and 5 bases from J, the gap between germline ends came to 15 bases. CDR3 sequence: CASSQERGVGDTQYF. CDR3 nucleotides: TGTGCCAGCAGCCAGGAAAGGGGGGTCGGAGATACGCAGTATTTT.

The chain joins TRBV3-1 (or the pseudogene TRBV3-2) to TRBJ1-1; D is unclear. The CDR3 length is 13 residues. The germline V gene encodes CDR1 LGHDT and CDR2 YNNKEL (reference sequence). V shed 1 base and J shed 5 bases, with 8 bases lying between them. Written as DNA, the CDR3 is TGTGCCAGCAGCCAAGGCTGGGGTACTGAAGCTTTCTTT. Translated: CASSQGWGTEAFF.

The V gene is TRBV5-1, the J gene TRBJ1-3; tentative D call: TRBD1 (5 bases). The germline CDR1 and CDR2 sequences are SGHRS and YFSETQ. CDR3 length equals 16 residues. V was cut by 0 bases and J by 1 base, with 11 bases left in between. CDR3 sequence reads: CASSLEWGESGNTIYF. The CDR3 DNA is TGCGCCAGCAGCTTGGAGTGGGGGGAATCTGGAAACACCATATATTTT.

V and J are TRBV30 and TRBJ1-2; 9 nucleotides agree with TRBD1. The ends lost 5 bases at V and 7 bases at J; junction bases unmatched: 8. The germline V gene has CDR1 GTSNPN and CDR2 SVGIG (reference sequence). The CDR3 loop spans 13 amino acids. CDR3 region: CAWGDRVSSGYTF. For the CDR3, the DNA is TGTGCCTGGGGGGACAGGGTCTCTAGTGGCTACACCTTC.

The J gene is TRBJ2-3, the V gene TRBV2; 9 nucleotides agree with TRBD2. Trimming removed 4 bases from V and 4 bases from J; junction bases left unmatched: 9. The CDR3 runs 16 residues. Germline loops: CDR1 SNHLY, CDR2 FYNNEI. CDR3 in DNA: TGTGCCAGCAGTGTGGGTAGCGGGGGTGGTGCAGATACGCAGTATTTT. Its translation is CASSVGSGGGADTQYF.

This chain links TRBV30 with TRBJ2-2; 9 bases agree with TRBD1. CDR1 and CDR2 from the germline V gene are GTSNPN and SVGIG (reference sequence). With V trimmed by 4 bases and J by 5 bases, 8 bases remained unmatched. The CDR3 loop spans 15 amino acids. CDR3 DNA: TGTGCCTGGAAGGGGACAGGGCTGGGTACCGGGGAGCTGTTTTTT. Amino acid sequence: CAWKGTGLGTGELFF.

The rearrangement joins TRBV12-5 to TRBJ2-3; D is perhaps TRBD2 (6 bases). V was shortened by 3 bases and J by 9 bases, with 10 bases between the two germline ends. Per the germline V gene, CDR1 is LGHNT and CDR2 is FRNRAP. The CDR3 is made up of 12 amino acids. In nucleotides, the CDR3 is TGTGCTAGTGGTTTCGAGGGGAGGACGCAGTATTTT. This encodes CASGFEGRTQYF.

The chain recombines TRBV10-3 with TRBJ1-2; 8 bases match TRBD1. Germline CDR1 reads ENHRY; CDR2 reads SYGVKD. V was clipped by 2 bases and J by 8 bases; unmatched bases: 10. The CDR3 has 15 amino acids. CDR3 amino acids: CAISEPDRGLSGYTF. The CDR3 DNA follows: TGTGCCATCAGTGAGCCCGACAGGGGTTTATCCGGCTACACCTTC.

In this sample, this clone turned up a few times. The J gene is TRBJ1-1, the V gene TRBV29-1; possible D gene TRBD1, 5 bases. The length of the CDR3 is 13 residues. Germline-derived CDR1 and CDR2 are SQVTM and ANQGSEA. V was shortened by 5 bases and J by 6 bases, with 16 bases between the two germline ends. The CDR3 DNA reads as TGCAGCGTTAAAATTCGGGACGGCTCTGAAGCTTTCTTT. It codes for CSVKIRDGSEAFF.

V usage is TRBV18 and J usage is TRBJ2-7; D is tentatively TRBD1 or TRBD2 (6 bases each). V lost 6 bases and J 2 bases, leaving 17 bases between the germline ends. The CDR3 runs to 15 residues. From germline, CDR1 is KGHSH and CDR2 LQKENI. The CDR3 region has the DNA TGTGCCAGCTCTAACCAGGGGACTTATGCCTACGAGCAGTACTTC. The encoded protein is CASSNQGTYAYEQYF.

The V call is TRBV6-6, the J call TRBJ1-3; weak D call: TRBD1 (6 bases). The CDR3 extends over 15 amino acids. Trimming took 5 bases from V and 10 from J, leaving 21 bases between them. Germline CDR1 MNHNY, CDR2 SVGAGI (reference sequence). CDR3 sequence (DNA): TGTGCCAGCAGTGCCCCAGGGGATGGAGGAGGAACCATATATTTT. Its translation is CASSAPGDGGGTIYF.

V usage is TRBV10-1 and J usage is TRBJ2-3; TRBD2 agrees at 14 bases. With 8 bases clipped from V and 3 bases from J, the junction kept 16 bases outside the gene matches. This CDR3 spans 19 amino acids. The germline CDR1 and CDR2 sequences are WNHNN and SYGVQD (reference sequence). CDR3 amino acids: CASPTKTTSGGARTDTQYF. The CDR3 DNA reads TGCGCCAGCCCCACGAAAACGACTAGCGGGGGGGCGAGGACAGATACGCAGTATTTT.

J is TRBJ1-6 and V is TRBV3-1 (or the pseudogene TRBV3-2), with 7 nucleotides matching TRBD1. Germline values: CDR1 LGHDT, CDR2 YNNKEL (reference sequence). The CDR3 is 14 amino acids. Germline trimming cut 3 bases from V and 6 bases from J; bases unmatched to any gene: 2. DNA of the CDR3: TGTGCCAGCAGCCAGGCAGGGGGTAATTCACCCCTCCACTTT. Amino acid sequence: CASSQAGGNSPLHF.

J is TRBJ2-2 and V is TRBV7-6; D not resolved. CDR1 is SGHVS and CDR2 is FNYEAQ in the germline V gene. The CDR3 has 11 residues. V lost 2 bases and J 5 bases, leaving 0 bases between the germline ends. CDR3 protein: CASSLTGELFF. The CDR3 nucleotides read TGTGCCAGCAGCTTAACCGGGGAGCTGTTTTTT.

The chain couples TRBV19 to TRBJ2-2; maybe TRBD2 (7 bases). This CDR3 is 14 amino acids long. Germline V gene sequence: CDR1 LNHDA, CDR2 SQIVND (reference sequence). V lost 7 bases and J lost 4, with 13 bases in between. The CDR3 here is CASTGGLRTGELFF. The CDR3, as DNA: TGTGCCAGTACCGGGGGGCTCCGCACCGGGGAGCTGTTTTTT.

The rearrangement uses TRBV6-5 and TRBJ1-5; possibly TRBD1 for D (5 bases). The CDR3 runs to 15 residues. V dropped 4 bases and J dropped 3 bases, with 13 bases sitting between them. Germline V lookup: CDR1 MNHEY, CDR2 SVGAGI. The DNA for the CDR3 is TGTGCCAGCAGTTCGCAACAGGCCTCCAATCAGCCCCAGCATTTT. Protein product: CASSSQQASNQPQHF.

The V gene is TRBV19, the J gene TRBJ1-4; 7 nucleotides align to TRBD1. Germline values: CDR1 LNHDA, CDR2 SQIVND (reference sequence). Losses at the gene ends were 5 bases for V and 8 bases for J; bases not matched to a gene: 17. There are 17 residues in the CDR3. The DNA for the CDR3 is TGTGCCAGTAGTGCAGGACAGGTTTTAAGGCGAATCGAAAAACTGTTTTTT. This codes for CASSAGQVLRRIEKLFF.